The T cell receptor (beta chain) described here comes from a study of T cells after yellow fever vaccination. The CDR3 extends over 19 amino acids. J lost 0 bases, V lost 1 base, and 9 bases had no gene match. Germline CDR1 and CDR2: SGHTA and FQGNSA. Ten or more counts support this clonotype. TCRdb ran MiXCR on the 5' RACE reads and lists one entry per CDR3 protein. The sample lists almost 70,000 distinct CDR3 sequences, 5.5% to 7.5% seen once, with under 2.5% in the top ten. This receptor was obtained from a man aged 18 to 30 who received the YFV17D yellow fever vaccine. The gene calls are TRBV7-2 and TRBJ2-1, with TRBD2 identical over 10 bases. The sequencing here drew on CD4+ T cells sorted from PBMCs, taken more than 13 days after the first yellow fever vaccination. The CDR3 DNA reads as TGTGCCAGCAGCTTAGGGCGGCTAGCGGGGGCCGGCTCCTACAATGAGCAGTTCTTC. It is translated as CASSLGRLAGAGSYNEQFF.